This T cell receptor beta chain was obtained from a study of CD4+ T cells in melanoma. Trimming removed 5 bases at V and 5 bases at J, with 21 bases between. Germline values: CDR1 SQVTM, CDR2 ANQGSEA. The length of the CDR3 is 15 residues. General study findings and limits: Diverse differentiation states were reported for melanoma neoantigen-specific CD4+ T cells.

Here immunoSEQ multiplex PCR was the method, and the copy in TCRdb shows in-frame clones only, minus some. The data show more than 8,000 clones, with roughly 70% seen just once and around 24% held by the top ten. This clone is large (0.1 to 1%) in the sample. The antigen is unknown. The clonotype was recovered from a human donor with melanoma. This sequence joins TRBV29-1 and TRBJ1-1; a possible D gene is TRBD1 (5 bases). Source material: cells from a culture (not recorded whether cultured in vitro). The CDR3 nucleotides read TGCAGCGTTATCCCAGGGAATTTGGGGAGTACTGAAGCTTTCTTT. Its protein is CSVIPGNLGSTEAFF. The variable domain in full, with the rest retrieved from reference TRBV29-1 and TRBJ1-1, is SAVISQKPSRDICQRGTSLTIQCQVDSQVTMMFWYRQQPGQSLTLIATANQGSEATYESGFVIDKFPISRPNLTFSTLTVSNMSPEDSSIYLCSVIPGNLGSTEAFFGQGTRLTVV.